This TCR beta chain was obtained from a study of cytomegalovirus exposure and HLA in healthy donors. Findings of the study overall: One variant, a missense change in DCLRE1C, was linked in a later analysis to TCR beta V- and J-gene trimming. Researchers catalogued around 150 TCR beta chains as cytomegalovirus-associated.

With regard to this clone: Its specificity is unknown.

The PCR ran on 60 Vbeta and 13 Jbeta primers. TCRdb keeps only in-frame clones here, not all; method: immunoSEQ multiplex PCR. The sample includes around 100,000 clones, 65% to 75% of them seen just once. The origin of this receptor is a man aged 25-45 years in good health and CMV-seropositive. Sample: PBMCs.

CDR3 residues: CASSSLLQGPGYEQYF. The CDR3 DNA reads TGTGCCAGCAGTTCCTTATTACAGGGGCCTGGCTACGAGCAGTACTTC. The chain employs TRBV28 and TRBJ2-7, with TRBD1 matching 7 bases. Germline V CDR1 and CDR2: MDHEN, SYDVKM. J gave up 3 bases and V 4 bases, and 12 bases lay outside the gene matches. CDR3 length: 16 residues.